Presented here are 17 T cell receptor beta chains from one specimen sequenced in a study of long-term antiretroviral therapy in people with HIV (dated 2022 in TCRdb). The immunoSEQ hsTCRB v3.0 assay was used at survey level resolution to sequence the TRB variable region. TCRdb re-hosts the immuneACCESS table, in-frame sequences only. Its copies lack some clones; in the studies checked, an unresolved V gene accounts for under half of them, and the cause for the rest is not known. This sample gives about 29,000 clones in total; 85% to 90% of them show up just once. 3.5% to 5% of the sample is in the top ten clones. Source: unsorted PBMCs, taken 0.5 years after starting antiretroviral therapy. The receptors were gathered from a woman under 30 with HIV.

The chain links TRBV9 to TRBJ2-3; 16 bases align to TRBD2. CDR1 and CDR2 from the germline V gene are SGDLS and YYNGEE. The CDR3 sequence is 18 residues long. J lost 2 bases, V lost 4 bases, and 7 bases had no gene match. CDR3 bases: TGTGCCAGCAGCAAAACGGGACTAGCGGGAGGGTACACAGATACGCAGTATTTT. Protein product: CASSKTGLAGGYTDTQYF.

V is TRBV10-3 and J is TRBJ1-2; 8 positions agree with TRBD1. Trimming removed 3 bases from V and 6 bases from J; junction bases left unmatched: 6. Looked up from germline, CDR1 is ENHRY and CDR2 is SYGVKD. This CDR3 is 14 amino acids long. The CDR3 region is CAISDPGTGDGYTF. The CDR3, as DNA: TGTGCCATCAGTGACCCCGGGACAGGAGATGGCTACACCTTC.

V and J are TRBV19 and TRBJ2-7; D is possibly TRBD2 (6 bases). CDR3 length: 15 amino acids. In germline, CDR1 is LNHDA, CDR2 SQIVND (reference sequence). The V end lost 1 base, the J end lost 5 bases, and 15 bases lay between the germline ends. In DNA form, the CDR3 reads TGTGCCAGTAGTATAGCCCAGACTAGTTCCCACGAGCAGTACTTC. The encoded protein is CASSIAQTSSHEQYF.

The J gene is TRBJ1-5, the V gene TRBV2; D is ambiguous. The CDR3 runs 13 residues. The V and J ends lost 2 bases and 4 bases respectively, with 6 bases between them. The germline CDR1 and CDR2 sequences are SNHLY and FYNNEI. CDR3 protein: CASSELENQPQHF. The CDR3 DNA reads as TGTGCCAGCAGTGAACTGGAGAATCAGCCCCAGCATTTT.

The chain couples TRBV7-9 to TRBJ1-1; TRBD1 might be the D (6 bases). V was pared by 6 bases and J by 2 bases, with 16 bases between. From germline, CDR1 is SEHNR and CDR2 FQNEAQ (reference sequence). The CDR3 is made up of 15 amino acids. The CDR3: CASRTTGTSNTEAFF. CDR3 nucleotides: TGTGCCAGCAGGACAACCGGGACATCCAACACTGAAGCTTTCTTT.

This chain connects TRBV28 to TRBJ2-1, with no clear D. Looked up from germline, CDR1 is MDHEN and CDR2 is SYDVKM. The CDR3 extends over 15 amino acids. V shed 10 bases and J shed 3 bases, with 19 bases lying between them. As DNA, the CDR3 is TGTGCCACCAAGGCAGACCTGAGTTTCTACAATGAGCAGTTCTTC. This sequence encodes CATKADLSFYNEQFF.

This rearrangement joins TRBV7-2 to TRBJ2-7; D might be TRBD1 or TRBD2, each matching 5 bases. Germline assignment: CDR1 SGHTA and CDR2 FQGNSA. The CDR3 is 14 residues long. Trimming took off 5 bases at V and 2 bases at J, with 13 bases between the two ends. The CDR3 is CASSPQGPPYEQYF. The CDR3 DNA reads TGTGCCAGCAGCCCGCAGGGACCGCCCTACGAGCAGTACTTC.

The genes are TRBV18 and TRBJ1-5, with a tentative D call TRBD1 (5 bases). Trimming removed 0 bases from V and 6 bases from J, with 9 bases in between. The CDR3 runs to 14 residues. Germline V gene data show CDR1 as KGHSH and CDR2 as LQKENI. CDR3 DNA sequence: TGTGCCAGCTCACCACCGCCGGGGGGTCAGCCCCAGCATTTT. Translated: CASSPPPGGQPQHF. The entire variable domain, with the rest obtained from reference TRBV18 and TRBJ1-5, is as follows: NAGVMQNPRHLVRRRGQEARLRCSPMKGHSHVYWYRQLPEEGLKFMVYLQKENIIDESGMPKERFSAEFPKEGPSILRIQQVVRGDSAAYFCASSPPPGGQPQHFGDGTRLSIL.

The chain is built from TRBV27 and TRBJ2-2; 9 bases match TRBD1. The germline CDR1 and CDR2 sequences are MNHEY and SMNVEV (reference sequence). J lost 2 bases, V lost 2 bases, and 9 bases had no gene match. The CDR3 is 18 amino acids. The CDR3 DNA follows: TGTGCCAGCAGTTTAAGGAGACAGGGGGGTCTTAACACCGGGGAGCTGTTTTTT. This translates into CASSLRRQGGLNTGELFF.

The sample holds a few counts of this clone. V and J are TRBV7-3 and TRBJ1-1, with TRBD1 matching over 7 bases. Germline assignment: CDR1 SGHTA and CDR2 FQGTGA. This CDR3 is 13 amino acids long. Unmatched junction bases numbered 4, after V lost 5 bases and J lost 4 bases. In DNA, the CDR3 is TGTGCCAGCAGCGCGACAGGGCGCACTGAAGCTTTCTTT. Protein product: CASSATGRTEAFF.

CDR3 nucleotides: TGTGCCAGCAGCTTGGATTTCTTGGGGGAGACCCAGTACTTC. Protein sequence: CASSLDFLGETQYF. This chain links TRBV5-4 with TRBJ2-5; D is ambiguous. CDR1 SGHNT and CDR2 YYREEE come from the germline V gene (reference sequence). The CDR3 contains 14 residues. V lost 0 bases to trimming and J lost 5 bases, with 11 bases between them.

The chain joins TRBV7-6 to TRBJ1-2; maybe TRBD1 (5 bases). The CDR3 is made up of 14 amino acids. Trimming left V 3 bases short and J 0 bases short, with 8 bases between. In germline, CDR1 is SGHVS, CDR2 FNYEAQ. Here the CDR3 reads CASSLTEANYGYTF. CDR3 sequence (DNA): TGTGCCAGCAGCTTGACAGAAGCTAACTATGGCTACACCTTC.

The chain carries TRBV6-6 and TRBJ2-5; 8 bases are a match to TRBD2. The CDR3 runs to 13 residues. Looked up from germline, CDR1 is MNHNY and CDR2 is SVGAGI (reference sequence). The V segment lost 6 bases and the J segment 2 bases; nucleotides outside the gene matches: 2. The CDR3 reads CASRIAGQETQYF. CDR3 DNA: TGTGCCAGCAGGATAGCGGGACAAGAGACCCAGTACTTC.

V gene TRBV12-2 combines with J gene TRBJ2-7; no check of the table's D call, TRBD2, against the DNA was made. TRBV12-2 represents a pseudogene. This CDR3 region has 14 residues. CDR3 loop: CASRLAGEVYEQYF. The CDR3 region has the DNA TGTGCAAGTCGCTTAGCGGGAGAAGTCTACGAGCAGTACTTC.

This sequence joins TRBV27 and TRBJ2-1; D is undetermined. This CDR3 spans 16 amino acids. CDR1 is MNHEY, CDR2 SMNVEV, per germline (reference sequence). V lost 2 bases and J 7 bases, leaving 18 bases between the germline ends. The CDR3 reads CASSLVGEVVTNEQFF. The CDR3 nucleotides read TGTGCCAGCAGTTTAGTTGGTGAAGTGGTTACGAATGAGCAGTTCTTC.

This chain uses TRBV4-3 with TRBJ2-7, with D possibly called TRBD1 or TRBD2 (5 bases each). This CDR3 spans 16 amino acids. V dropped 3 bases and J dropped 0 bases, with 15 bases sitting between them. CDR1 is LGHNA and CDR2 is YSLEER in the germline V gene. The CDR3 spells CASSQFRDGYSYEQYF. CDR3 in DNA: TGCGCCAGCAGCCAGTTCCGGGACGGGTACTCCTACGAGCAGTACTTC.

The CDR3 DNA is TGTGCCAGCAGTTACTCGATATTGGCCCTAGAGCAGTTCTTC. This codes for CASSYSILALEQFF. This rearrangement joins TRBV6-5 to TRBJ2-1; no definite D call. The CDR3 totals 14 residues. Deletions cut 0 bases from V and 10 bases from J, with 13 bases between. Germline V CDR1 and CDR2: MNHEY, SVGAGI.